This T cell receptor beta chain derives from a study of identical twins. Findings and limits, study-wide: Surplus twin overlap in beta out-of-frame sequences was less pronounced.

This clonotype was picked up a small number of times. Its antigen is as yet unknown. Healthy Caucasians made up all donors. In TCRdb, the 5' RACE reads were re-called with MiXCR into one record per CDR3 protein. The data show about 810,000 distinct CDR3 sequences, with around an eighth seen just once and 1.5% to 2% held by the top ten. The length of the CDR3 is 17 residues. Trimming cost V 2 bases and J 4 bases; bases outside gene matches: 12. Germline loops: CDR1 SGHRS, CDR2 YFSETQ. These data also featured in a second study, about yellow fever vaccine responses in identical twins. As reported in that work: Twins reportedly had a vaccine T cell response that seemed partly convergent, partly personalized.

The receptor comes from a woman between 18 and 30 years old in good health. This sequence joins TRBV5-1 and TRBJ2-5; 9 bases are shared with TRBD2. The sequenced sample consisted of PBMCs. The CDR3: CASSFLAGVRGGETQYF. The CDR3, as DNA: TGCGCCAGCAGCTTTTTAGCGGGAGTACGAGGAGGAGAGACCCAGTACTTC.